This T cell receptor (beta chain) was recovered during a study of CD8 T cells in ankylosing spondylitis. Study observations and caveats: Ankylosing spondylitis blood appeared to be characterized by a TCR beta motif of under ten highly homologous variants.

This clonotype was picked up many times. Antigen: not known. Quantitative 5'-RACE with molecular barcodes produced the TCR beta libraries. TCRdb recomputed calls from the 5' RACE reads with MiXCR, one row per CDR3 protein. The data hold 130,000 or so distinct CDR3 sequences, with over 6.5% observed a single time. This TCR was recovered from a male donor with ankylosing spondylitis or in good health (not recorded which). Sequences were obtained from blood, either unsorted or a sorted T cell fraction (not recorded which).

CDR3 region: CASSPGLAVGELFF. CDR3 bases: TGTGCCAGCAGTCCGGGACTAGCGGTCGGGGAGCTGTTTTTT. This sequence joins TRBV12-3 or TRBV12-4 and TRBJ2-2; 11 bases map to TRBD2. The CDR3 is made up of 14 amino acids. The V segment lost 5 bases and the J segment 7 bases; nucleotides outside the gene matches: 3.